This T cell receptor (beta chain) was found in a study of graft-versus-host responses after intestinal transplantation. Study at large: All recipients were transplanted with multivisceral, liver-intestinal, or isolated intestinal grafts. Among the recipients, all got anti-thymocyte globulin induction and then tacrolimus and steroids for approximately 3 years.

Findings and limits, study-wide: Circulating GvH clones peaking coincided with falling HvG clones soon after transplant. GvH clones surfaced in recipient marrow, some emerging earlier in ileum or blood.

The V gene end was trimmed by 11 bases and the J gene end by 6 bases; junction bases not matched to a gene: 12. The germline gives CDR1 MNHNS, CDR2 SASEGT. This CDR3 has 15 residues. Here immunoSEQ multiplex PCR was the method, and the copy in TCRdb shows in-frame clones only, minus some. Here the sample spans tens of thousands of clones, about 95% being singletons. As for this clone: The antigen is unknown.

V and J are TRBV6-1 and TRBJ2-3; the match to TRBD2 covers 12 bases. This TCR derives from a human donor who was the organ donor for an intestinal transplant. Sample: unstimulated CD4+ T cells sorted from spleen or lymph node cells, taken before transplant. The CDR3 sequence: CAAPRLAGGPDTQYF. The CDR3 DNA sequence: TGTGCCGCCCCCCGGCTAGCGGGGGGGCCCGATACGCAGTATTTT.